These T cell receptor beta chains were read from a single sample in a study of blood T cell repertoires in COVID-19. Profiled with immunoSEQ multiplex PCR; TCRdb holds only in-frame clones, not every one. There are approximately 250,000 clones in the sample; approximately 89% occur only once, and 1% to 1.5% lies in the top ten. The specimen was PBMCs or T cells enriched from blood (not recorded which). These receptors all stem from a woman in her thirties or forties with acute COVID-19. Each CDR3 is given with its conserved first and last residue. A D gene is named only where the DNA matches it firmly. A clone size is listed for some rows: how often the clone was seen (once, few, many), or a class if it is expanded.

TRBD1,NA,TRBV5-6,TRBJ2-3,TGTGCCAGCAGCTCCCCAAGACAGGGTAGCACAGATACGCAGTATTTT,CASSSPRQGSTDTQYF
TRBD2,NA,TRBV5-1,TRBJ2-3,TGCGCCAGCAGCAAGGGACTAGCGGCAACAGATACGCAGTATTTT,CASSKGLAATDTQYF
TRBD1,once,TRBV12-3/TRBV12-4,TRBJ1-2,TGTGCCAGCAGTTTTGGGACAGGGCCCTACACCTTC,CASSFGTGPYTF
NA,NA,TRBV25-1,TRBJ2-3,TGTGCCAGCAGTGGCCATGGCTTGCAGTATTTT,CASSGHGLQYF
NA,NA,TRBV5-1,TRBJ1-1,TGCGCCAGCAGCTACCAGGGGATGGGGGAAGCTTTCTTT,CASSYQGMGEAFF
TRBD1,once,TRBV11-3,TRBJ2-1,TGTGCCAGCAGGAAAACAGGGGGCGTTAAGAAGTTCTTC,CASRKTGGVKKFF
TRBD1,NA,TRBV2,TRBJ2-7,TGTGCCAGCAGTGAACTTATCGGGACAGGGATCGAGCAGTACTTC,CASSELIGTGIEQYF
NA,few,TRBV28,TRBJ2-6,TGTGCCAGCACCTACCAGGGGGGCGCTGGGGCCAACGTCCTGACTTTC,CASTYQGGAGANVLTF
TRBD1,NA,TRBV19,TRBJ1-5,TGTGCCACCCGACAGGGGAGCAATCAGCCCCAGCATTTT,CATRQGSNQPQHF
TRBD1,NA,TRBV28,TRBJ1-5,TGTGCCAGCAGTTTGGGGACAGGCAATCAGCCCCAGCATTTT,CASSLGTGNQPQHF
TRBD1,NA,TRBV2,TRBJ2-1,TGTGCCAGCCTGGACAGGGACCTATACAATGAGCAGTTCTTC,CASLDRDLYNEQFF
NA,NA,TRBV19,TRBJ1-1,TGTGCCAGTAGTATTTTTAGAAACACTGAAGCTTTCTTT,CASSIFRNTEAFF
NA,NA,TRBV7-2,TRBJ2-5,TGTGCCAGCAGCTTAGCTTTAGCAGCAGAGACCCAGTACTTC,CASSLALAAETQYF
NA,NA,TRBV7-2,TRBJ2-5,TGTGCCAGCAGCTTAGGAATGGGGGGTATCCAAGAGACCCAGTACTTC,CASSLGMGGIQETQYF
NA,NA,TRBV28,TRBJ1-1,TGTGCCAGCAGTCCCAACAGGGTCGAAGCTTTCTTT,CASSPNRVEAFF
NA,NA,TRBV29-1,TRBJ2-3,TGCAGCGTTCTGGGGAAGCCTAGCAGTCCAGATACGCAGTATTTT,CSVLGKPSSPDTQYF
NA,NA,TRBV10-3,TRBJ1-2,TGTGCCATCAGTGACTACGGCCAGGATCATGGCTACACCTTC,CAISDYGQDHGYTF
TRBD2,NA,TRBV9,TRBJ2-3,TGTGCCAGCAGCAACAGCGGGAGTACCGCAGATACGCAGTATTTT,CASSNSGSTADTQYF
NA,NA,TRBV12-3/TRBV12-4,TRBJ2-2,TGTGCCAGCAGCCGCACCGGGGAGCTGTTTTTT,CASSRTGELFF
TRBD2,NA,TRBV4-2,TRBJ2-4,TGTGCCAGCAGCCAAGGGACTAGCGGGAGCTACATTCAGTACTTC,CASSQGTSGSYIQYF
NA,NA,TRBV5-4,TRBJ2-5,TGTGCCAGCAGCCCCTATGGACTGGGGGAGACCCAGTACTTC,CASSPYGLGETQYF
TRBD2,NA,TRBV2,TRBJ2-5,TGTGCCAGCAGTCCCCAACTAGCGGGAGTTGAAGAGACCCAGTACTTC,CASSPQLAGVEETQYF